The present entry profiles one T cell receptor beta chain with its context. The data originate from a study of blood T cell repertoires in COVID-19. Study context: PBMCs, B-cell-depleted T cells, or T cells were the source of the cDNA or gDNA that made up the material.

The method was immunoSEQ multiplex PCR; TCRdb's version includes in-frame clones alone and lacks a portion of them. The table lists 350,000 or so clones, 80% to 90% of them singletons. The CDR3 spans 17 residues. The sequenced sample was peripheral blood. The J gene is TRBJ2-5, the V gene TRBV12-2; no DNA check was done on the table's D call, TRBD2. TRBV12-2 represents a pseudogene. The sequence was collected from a woman between 25 and 40 years old with COVID-19, enrolled during active disease. The CDR3: CASRLSRPLDGGETQYF. The CDR3 nucleotides are TGTGCAAGTCGCTTATCTCGACCATTGGACGGGGGTGAGACCCAGTACTTC.